This T cell receptor (beta chain) was recovered during a study of T cell responses to AZD1222 COVID-19 vaccine (dated by TCRdb to the early 2020s). Context from the whole study: A total of just over 230 trial participants underwent TCR sequencing, of whom roughly 210 received two doses of AZD1222 and some 26 received two doses of the MenACWY control vaccine. Trial participants were enrolled into age subgroups of 18-55, 56-69 and 70-plus years, which contained about 150, 27 and 61 TCR-sequenced participants, respectively.

With regard to this clone: The antigen it recognizes is unknown. No much larger clonotype is one base removed from it; base qualities were not supplied.

This sample's time point label indicates: about 28 days (+/-7) after the second vaccine dose. AZD1222 recipients whose second dose came at about 4 weeks and those whose second dose came at about 12 weeks were combined into one group, since spike-specific TCR depth and breadth did not differ between the two schedules. The vaccinee samples were drawn from two UK trials, COV001 and COV002, one of which was a single-blind randomized controlled phase 2/3 trial testing AZD1222 (ChAdOx1 nCoV-19) in healthy adults. For TCRbeta chain sequencing, PBMC samples were collected from trial participants at day 0 and at day 28 after the second dose. The CDR3 regions of human TCRbeta chains were subjected to immunosequencing. Regarding the original processing steps: Repertoire TCRs were matched against a reference library of SARS-CoV-2-specific TCRs generated with the MIRA antigen-specificity platform. Breadth was defined as the fraction of unique TCRs that were SARS-CoV-2-associated, and depth was defined as the fraction of total T cells that were SARS-CoV-2-associated. Each spike-specific TCR was assigned to its reactive spike region and to a CD4 or CD8 class using the MIRA data. Log10-transformed breadth and depth values were compared by one-way ANOVA with Sidak's multiple comparisons tests. Entries here come from immuneACCESS through TCRdb and include only in-frame sequences with V and J called. Some clones fail to appear in such tables; in the studies checked, an unresolved V gene covers under half of the shortfall, and the cause of the remainder is unknown. V and J calls and clone size are copied from that table; D and trimming were computed from the DNA. Recorded for this sample are tens of thousands of clones; about 93% of them occurred a single time. The ten largest clones add up to around 3.2% of the sample.

Overall study outcomes, separate from this receptor: Because no day 14 peak-response samples were available, the repertoires could be characterized only after the peak T cell response. Epitopes outside the regions mutated in the B.1.351 and B.1.1.7 variants were reportedly recognized by nearly half of the unique spike-specific TCRs. The 56-69-year group was small, and its depth increase did not reach significance, likely because of low power. The whole spike protein was spanned by vaccine-associated CD4 TCRs, and dominant responses were seen in regions 160-218 and 743-854. Participants were mostly white British and included more females than males, and it was suggested by the authors that clonal diversity may have been underestimated. Conclusions about previously exposed vaccinees were limited because only six or seven AZD1222 recipients were SARS-CoV-2 seropositive at baseline. Spike-specific TCR breadth and depth rose significantly after two AZD1222 doses compared with day 0 and with MenACWY recipients.

The germline V gene gives CDR1 as SGHVS and CDR2 as FQNEAQ. From the cysteine through the phenylalanine, the CDR3 covers 15 amino acids. Kept here is only the CDR3 DNA, which spans 45 bases and is read in frame from base 1. V and J are trimmed by 5 bases and 5 bases, and the gene matches miss 10 bases of the junction. Sequencing used peripheral blood, obtained 28 days after the second AZD1222 dose. The chain was built from TRBV7-8 and TRBJ2-7; TRBD1 lines up with 9 middle nucleotides. The clonotype comes from an adult who received the AZD1222 COVID-19 vaccine. The base sequence is TGTGCCAGCAGCCTGGACAGGGGTGCTGGAGACGAGCAGTACTTC. Translated, it reads CASSLDRGAGDEQYF.